This T cell receptor (beta chain) originates from a study of T cells in Graves' hyperthyroidism and ophthalmopathy. Ophthalmopathy in the patients scored at least 3 on Clinical Activity Score and at least 4 on NOSPECS grade, lasting under 3 months. The study, taken as a whole, reports: Most expanded thyroid clonotypes above 0.001 also appeared in blood.

Amplification of TCR beta CDR3 regions used RNA as the template. TCR CDR3 regions were first amplified by RT-PCR with HTBI primers. A single record per CDR3 protein comes from TCRdb applying MiXCR to the multiplex PCR reads. The sample has about 640,000 distinct CDR3 sequences, around 20% seen once; the top ten hold roughly 30%. The CDR3 runs to 14 residues. CDR1 and CDR2 from the germline V gene are KGHSH and LQKENI. Between the trimmed V and J ends, which lost 3 bases and 2 bases, there was a span of 10 bases. This clonotype was seen at least ten times. Its antigen is not known. Material: blood. The chain links TRBV18 to TRBJ1-1; D not resolved. The receptor comes from a young man with Graves' ophthalmopathy. CDR3 region: CASSPRASNTEAFF. Written as DNA, the CDR3 is TGTGCCAGCTCACCCCGGGCCTCAAACACTGAAGCTTTCTTT.